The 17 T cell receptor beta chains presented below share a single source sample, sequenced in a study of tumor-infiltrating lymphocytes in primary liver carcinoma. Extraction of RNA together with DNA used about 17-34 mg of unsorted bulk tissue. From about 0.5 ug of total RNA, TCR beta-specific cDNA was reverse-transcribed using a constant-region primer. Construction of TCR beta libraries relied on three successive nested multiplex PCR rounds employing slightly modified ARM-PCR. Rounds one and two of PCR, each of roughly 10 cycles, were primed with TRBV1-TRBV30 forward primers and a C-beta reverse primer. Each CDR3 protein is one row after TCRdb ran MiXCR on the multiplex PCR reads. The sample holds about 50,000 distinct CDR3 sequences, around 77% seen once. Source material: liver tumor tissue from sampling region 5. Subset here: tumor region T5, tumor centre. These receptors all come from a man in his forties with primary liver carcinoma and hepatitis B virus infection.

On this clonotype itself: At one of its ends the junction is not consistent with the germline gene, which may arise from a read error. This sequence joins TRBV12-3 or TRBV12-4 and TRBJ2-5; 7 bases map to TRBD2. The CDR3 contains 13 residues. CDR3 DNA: TGTGCCAGCATCCGAAGCGGGATAGAGATCCAGTACTTC. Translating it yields CASIRSGIEIQYF.

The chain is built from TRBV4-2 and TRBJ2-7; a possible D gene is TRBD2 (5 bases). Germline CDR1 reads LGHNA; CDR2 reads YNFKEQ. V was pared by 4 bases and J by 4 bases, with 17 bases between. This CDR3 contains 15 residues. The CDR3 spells CASSRDKESGYEQYF. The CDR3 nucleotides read TGTGCCAGCAGCCGAGATAAGGAGAGCGGTTACGAGCAGTACTTC.

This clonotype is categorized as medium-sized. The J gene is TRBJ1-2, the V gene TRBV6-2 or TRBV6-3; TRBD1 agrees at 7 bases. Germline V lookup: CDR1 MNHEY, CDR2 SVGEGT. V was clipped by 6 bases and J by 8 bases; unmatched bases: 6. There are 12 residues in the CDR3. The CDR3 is CASSQGVGGYTF. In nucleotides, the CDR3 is TGTGCCAGCAGCCAGGGGGTCGGCGGCTACACCTTC.

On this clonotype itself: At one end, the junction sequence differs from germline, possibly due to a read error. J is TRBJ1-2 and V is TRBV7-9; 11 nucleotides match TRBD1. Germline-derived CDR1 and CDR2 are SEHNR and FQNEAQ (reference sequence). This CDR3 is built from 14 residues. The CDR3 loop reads CASKWDRGFHGYAF. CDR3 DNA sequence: TGTGCCAGCAAATGGGACAGGGGGTTTCATGGTTACGCCTTC.

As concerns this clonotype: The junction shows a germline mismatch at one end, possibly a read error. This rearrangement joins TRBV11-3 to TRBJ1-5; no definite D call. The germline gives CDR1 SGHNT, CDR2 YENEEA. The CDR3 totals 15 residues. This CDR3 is CVSSLDLGVAQHQHF. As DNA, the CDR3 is TGTGTCAGCAGCTTAGATCTGGGAGTGGCTCAGCACCAGCATTTT.

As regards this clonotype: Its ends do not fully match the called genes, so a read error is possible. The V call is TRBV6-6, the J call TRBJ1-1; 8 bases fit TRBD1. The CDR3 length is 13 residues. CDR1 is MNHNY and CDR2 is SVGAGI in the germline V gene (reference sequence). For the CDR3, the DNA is TGTACCAGTAGCACAGGGGGGACTACTGAAGTTTTCTTT. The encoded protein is CTSSTGGTTEVFF.

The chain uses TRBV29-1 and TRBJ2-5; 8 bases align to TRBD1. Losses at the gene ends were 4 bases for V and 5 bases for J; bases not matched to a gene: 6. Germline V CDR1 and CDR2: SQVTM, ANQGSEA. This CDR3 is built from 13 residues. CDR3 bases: TGCAGCGTTGGCTCAGGGGGCAAGGAGACCCAGTACTTC. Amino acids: CSVGSGGKETQYF.

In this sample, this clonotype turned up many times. Here the CDR3 DNA reads TGTGCCAGCAGCCCAGGGGGTGAGCAGTTCTTC. Its protein product is CASSPGGEQFF. The chain recombines TRBV6-6 with TRBJ2-1; TRBD1 agrees at 7 bases. The CDR3 length is 11 residues. Germline V gene data show CDR1 as MNHNY and CDR2 as SVGAGI (reference sequence). V dropped 6 bases and J dropped 9; count of bases not matched to a gene: 2.

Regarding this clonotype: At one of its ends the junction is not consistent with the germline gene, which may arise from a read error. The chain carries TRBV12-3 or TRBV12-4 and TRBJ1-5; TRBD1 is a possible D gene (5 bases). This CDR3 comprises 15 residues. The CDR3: CVSTRGTTINQPRHF. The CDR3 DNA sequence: TGTGTCAGCACGCGGGGCACCACAATAAATCAGCCCCGGCATTTT.

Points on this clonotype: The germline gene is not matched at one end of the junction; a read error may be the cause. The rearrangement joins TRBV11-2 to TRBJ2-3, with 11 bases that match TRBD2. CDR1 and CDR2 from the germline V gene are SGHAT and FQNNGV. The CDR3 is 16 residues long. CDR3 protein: CASSLRLAGSSGTQYF. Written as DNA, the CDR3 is TGTGCTAGCAGCTTAAGACTAGCGGGGAGCTCAGGTACGCAGTATTTT.

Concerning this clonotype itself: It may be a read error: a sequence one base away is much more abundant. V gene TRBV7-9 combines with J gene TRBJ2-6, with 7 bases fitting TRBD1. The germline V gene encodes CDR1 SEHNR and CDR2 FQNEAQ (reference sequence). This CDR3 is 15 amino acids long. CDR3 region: CASSRTGSGANALTF. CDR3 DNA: TGTGCCAGCAGCCGGACAGGATCTGGGGCCAACGCCCTGACTTTC. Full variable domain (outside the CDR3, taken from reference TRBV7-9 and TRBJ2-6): DTGVSQNPRHKITKRGQNVTFRCDPISEHNRLYWYRQTLGQGPEFLTYFQNEAQLEKSRLLSDRFSAERPKGSFSTLEIQRTEQGDSAMYLCASSRTGSGANALTFGAGSRLTVL.

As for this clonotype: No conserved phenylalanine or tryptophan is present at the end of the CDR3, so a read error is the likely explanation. Here the CDR3 DNA reads TGTGCCAGCAGCTTGACGGGGGACACTGAAGCTTTCTCT. It is translated as CASSLTGDTEAFS. The chain couples TRBV7-9 to TRBJ1-1; D is perhaps TRBD1 (5 bases). Germline V gene sequence: CDR1 SEHNR, CDR2 FQNEAQ (reference sequence). This CDR3 is built from 13 residues. V was cut by 3 bases and J by 3 bases, with 8 bases left in between.

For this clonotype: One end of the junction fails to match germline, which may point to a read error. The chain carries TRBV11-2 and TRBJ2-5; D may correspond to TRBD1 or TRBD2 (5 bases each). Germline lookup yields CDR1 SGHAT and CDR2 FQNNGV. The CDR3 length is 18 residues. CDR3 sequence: CANSPSSIQGTGRVTQYF. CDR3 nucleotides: TGTGCCAACAGCCCTAGCTCAATCCAGGGCACTGGGCGGGTGACCCAGTACTTC.

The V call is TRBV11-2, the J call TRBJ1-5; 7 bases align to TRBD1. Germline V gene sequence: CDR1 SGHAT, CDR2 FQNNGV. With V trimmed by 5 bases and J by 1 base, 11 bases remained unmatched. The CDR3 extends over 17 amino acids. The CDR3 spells CASSIVWVTGSNQPQHF. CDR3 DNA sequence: TGTGCCAGCAGCATAGTATGGGTGACAGGGAGCAATCAGCCCCAGCATTTT. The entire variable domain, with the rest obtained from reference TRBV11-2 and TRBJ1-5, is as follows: EAGVAQSPRYKIIEKRQSVAFWCNPISGHATLYWYQQILGQGPKLLIQFQNNGVVDDSQLPKDRFSAERLKGVDSTLKIQPAKLEDSAVYLCASSIVWVTGSNQPQHFGDGTRLSIL.

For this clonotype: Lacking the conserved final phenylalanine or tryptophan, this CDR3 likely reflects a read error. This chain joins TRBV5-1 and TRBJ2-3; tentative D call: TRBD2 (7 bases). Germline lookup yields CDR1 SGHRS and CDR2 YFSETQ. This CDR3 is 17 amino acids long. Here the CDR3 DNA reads TGCGCCAGCAACTTGATCCTGGGGGCGGGAGCTGGAGATACGCAGTATTCT. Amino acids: CASNLILGAGAGDTQYS.

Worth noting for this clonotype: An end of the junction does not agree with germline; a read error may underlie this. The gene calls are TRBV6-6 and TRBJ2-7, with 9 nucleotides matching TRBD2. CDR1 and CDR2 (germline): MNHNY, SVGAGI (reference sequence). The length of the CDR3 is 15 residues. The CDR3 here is CASSSISGSSYEQYF. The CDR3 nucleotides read TGCGCCAGCAGCTCAATTAGCGGGAGCTCCTACGAACAGTACTTC.

The CDR3 region has the DNA TGTGCCACTACGGGACACGGCTGTGAAGCTTTCTTT. This encodes CATTGHGCEAFF. V gene TRBV12-3 or TRBV12-4 combines with J gene TRBJ1-1; the D gene is possibly TRBD1 (6 bases). V was trimmed by 10 bases and J by 7 bases, leaving 16 bases between them. The CDR3 loop spans 12 amino acids.